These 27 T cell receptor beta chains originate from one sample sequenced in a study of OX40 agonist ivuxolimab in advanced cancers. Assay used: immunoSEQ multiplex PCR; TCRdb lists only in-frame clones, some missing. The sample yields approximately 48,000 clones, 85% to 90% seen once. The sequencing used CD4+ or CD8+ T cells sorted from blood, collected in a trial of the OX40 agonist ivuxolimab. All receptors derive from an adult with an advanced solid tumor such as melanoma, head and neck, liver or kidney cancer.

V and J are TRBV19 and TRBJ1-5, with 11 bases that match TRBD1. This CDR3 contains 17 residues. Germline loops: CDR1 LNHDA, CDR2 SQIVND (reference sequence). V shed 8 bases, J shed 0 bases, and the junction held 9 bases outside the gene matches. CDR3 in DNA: TGTGCCAGTTTCATGGGGACAGGGGGTGGTAGCAATCAGCCCCAGCATTTT. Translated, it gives CASFMGTGGGSNQPQHF.

CDR3 DNA sequence: TGTGCCAGTAGTATAGTCAGCGGGGTGAACACTGAAGCTTTCTTT. Protein: CASSIVSGVNTEAFF. The chain has TRBV19 and TRBJ1-1; D is uncertain. The CDR3 runs to 15 residues. Germline V gives CDR1 LNHDA, CDR2 SQIVND (reference sequence). V lost 1 base, J lost 0 bases, and 9 bases lay in between.

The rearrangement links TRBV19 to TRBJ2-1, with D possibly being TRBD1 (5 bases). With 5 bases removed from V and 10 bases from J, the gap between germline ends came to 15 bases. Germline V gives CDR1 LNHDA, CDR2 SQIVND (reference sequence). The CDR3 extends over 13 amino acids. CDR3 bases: TGTGCCAGTAGTCCTGCTCCAGGGTACGAGCAGTTCTTC. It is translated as CASSPAPGYEQFF.

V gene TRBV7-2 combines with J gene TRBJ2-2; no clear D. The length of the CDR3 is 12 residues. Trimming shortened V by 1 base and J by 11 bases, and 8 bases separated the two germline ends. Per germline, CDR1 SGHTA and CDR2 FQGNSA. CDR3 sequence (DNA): TGTGCCAGCAGCTTAGGAGTACTAGAGCTGTTTTTT. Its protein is CASSLGVLELFF.

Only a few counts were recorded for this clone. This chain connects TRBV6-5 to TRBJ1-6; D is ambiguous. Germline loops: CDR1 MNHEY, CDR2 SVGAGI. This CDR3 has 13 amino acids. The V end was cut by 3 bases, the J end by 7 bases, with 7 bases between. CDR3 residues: CASSYVGNSPLHF. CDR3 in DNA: TGTGCCAGCAGTTATGTCGGGAATTCACCCCTCCACTTT.

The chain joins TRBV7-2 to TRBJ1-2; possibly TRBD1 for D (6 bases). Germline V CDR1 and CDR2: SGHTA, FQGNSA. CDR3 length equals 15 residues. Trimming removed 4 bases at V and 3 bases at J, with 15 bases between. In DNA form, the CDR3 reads TGTGCCAGCAGCTGGGGGGCAGGGACCGACTATGGCTACACCTTC. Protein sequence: CASSWGAGTDYGYTF.

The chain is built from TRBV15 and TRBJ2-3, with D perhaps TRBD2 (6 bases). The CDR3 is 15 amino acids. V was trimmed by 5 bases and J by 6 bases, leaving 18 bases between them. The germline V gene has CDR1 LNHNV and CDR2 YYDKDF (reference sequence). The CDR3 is CATSSRGGNFDTQYF. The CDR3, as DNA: TGTGCCACCAGCTCCCGAGGCGGGAACTTCGATACGCAGTATTTT. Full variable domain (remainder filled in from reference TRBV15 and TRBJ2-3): DAMVIQNPRYQVTQFGKPVTLSCSQTLNHNVMYWYQQKSSQAPKLLFHYYDKDFNNEADTPDNFQSRRPNTSFCFLDIRSPGLGDTAMYLCATSSRGGNFDTQYFGPGTRLTVL.

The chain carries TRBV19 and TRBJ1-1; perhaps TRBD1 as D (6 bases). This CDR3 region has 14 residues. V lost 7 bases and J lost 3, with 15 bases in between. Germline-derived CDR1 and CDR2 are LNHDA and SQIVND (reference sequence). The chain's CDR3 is CASTLQQGYTEAFF. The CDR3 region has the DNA TGTGCCAGTACCCTCCAACAGGGCTACACTGAAGCTTTCTTT.

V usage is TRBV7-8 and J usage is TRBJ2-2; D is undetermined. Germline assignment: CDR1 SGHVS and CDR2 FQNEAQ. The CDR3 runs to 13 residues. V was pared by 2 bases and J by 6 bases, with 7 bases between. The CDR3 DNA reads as TGTGCCAGCAGCTTAAACCCATCCGGGGAGCTGTTTTTT. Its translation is CASSLNPSGELFF.

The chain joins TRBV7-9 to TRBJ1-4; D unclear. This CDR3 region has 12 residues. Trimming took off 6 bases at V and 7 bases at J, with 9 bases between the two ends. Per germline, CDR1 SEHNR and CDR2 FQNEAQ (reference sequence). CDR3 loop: CASSLAVEKLFF. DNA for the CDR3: TGTGCCAGCAGTCTCGCAGTTGAAAAACTGTTTTTT. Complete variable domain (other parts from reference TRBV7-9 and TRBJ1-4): DTGVSQNPRHKITKRGQNVTFRCDPISEHNRLYWYRQTLGQGPEFLTYFQNEAQLEKSRLLSDRFSAERPKGSFSTLEIQRTEQGDSAMYLCASSLAVEKLFFGSGTQLSVL.

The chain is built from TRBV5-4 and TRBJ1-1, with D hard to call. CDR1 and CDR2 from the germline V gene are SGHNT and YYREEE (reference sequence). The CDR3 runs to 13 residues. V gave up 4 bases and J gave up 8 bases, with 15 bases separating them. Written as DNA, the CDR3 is TGTGCCAGCAGCCCGAAACCGGACGGGGAAGCTTTCTTT. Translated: CASSPKPDGEAFF. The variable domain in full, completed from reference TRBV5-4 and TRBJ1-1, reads ETGVTQSPTHLIKTRGQQVTLRCSSQSGHNTVSWYQQALGQGPQFIFQYYREEENGRGNFPPRFSGLQFPNYSSELNVNALELDDSALYLCASSPKPDGEAFFGQGTRLTVV.

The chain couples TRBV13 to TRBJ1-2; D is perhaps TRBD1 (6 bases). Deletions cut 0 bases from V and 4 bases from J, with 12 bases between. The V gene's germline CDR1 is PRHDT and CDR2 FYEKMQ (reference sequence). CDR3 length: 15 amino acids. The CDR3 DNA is TGTGCCAGCAGCTTAGGGAAACAGGGCTTCTATGGCTACACCTTC. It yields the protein CASSLGKQGFYGYTF. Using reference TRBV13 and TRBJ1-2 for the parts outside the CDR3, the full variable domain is AAGVIQSPRHLIKEKRETATLKCYPIPRHDTVYWYQQGPGQDPQFLISFYEKMQSDKGSIPDRFSAQQFSDYHSELNMSSLELGDSALYFCASSLGKQGFYGYTFGSGTRLTVV.

The chain's CDR3 is CSVAGTSGEQYF. In nucleotides, the CDR3 is TGCAGCGTCGCCGGGACTAGCGGCGAGCAGTACTTC. This chain uses TRBV29-1 with TRBJ2-7; 11 bases match TRBD2. The CDR3 extends over 12 amino acids. V was clipped by 6 bases and J by 6 bases; unmatched bases: 4. CDR1 and CDR2 from the germline V gene are SQVTM and ANQGSEA.

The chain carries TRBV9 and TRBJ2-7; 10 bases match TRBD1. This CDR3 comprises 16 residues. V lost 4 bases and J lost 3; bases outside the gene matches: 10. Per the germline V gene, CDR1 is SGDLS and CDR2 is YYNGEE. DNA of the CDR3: TGTGCCAGCAGCCCAGGAGGCTGGACAGGGGGCTACGAGCAGTACTTC. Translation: CASSPGGWTGGYEQYF.

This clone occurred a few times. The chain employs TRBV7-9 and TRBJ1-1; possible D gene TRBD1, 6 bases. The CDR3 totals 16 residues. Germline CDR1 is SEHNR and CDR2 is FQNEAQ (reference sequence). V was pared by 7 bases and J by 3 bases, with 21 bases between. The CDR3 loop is CASNTGWGASDTEAFF. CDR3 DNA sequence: TGTGCCAGCAACACCGGCTGGGGGGCGAGCGACACTGAAGCTTTCTTT.

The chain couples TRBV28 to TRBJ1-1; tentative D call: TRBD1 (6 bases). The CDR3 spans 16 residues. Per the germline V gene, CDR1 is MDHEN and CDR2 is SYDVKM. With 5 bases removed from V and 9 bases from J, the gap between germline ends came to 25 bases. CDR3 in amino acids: CASSPVLGGVFNQAFF. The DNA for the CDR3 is TGTGCCAGCAGTCCAGTTCTCGGGGGCGTATTCAACCAAGCTTTCTTT.

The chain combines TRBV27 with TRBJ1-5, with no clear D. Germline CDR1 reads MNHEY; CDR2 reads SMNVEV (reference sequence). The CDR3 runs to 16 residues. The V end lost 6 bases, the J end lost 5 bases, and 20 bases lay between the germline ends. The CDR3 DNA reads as TGTGCCAGCAGCCTATCGTACGGCAGGCAGGATCAGCCCCAGCATTTT. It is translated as CASSLSYGRQDQPQHF.

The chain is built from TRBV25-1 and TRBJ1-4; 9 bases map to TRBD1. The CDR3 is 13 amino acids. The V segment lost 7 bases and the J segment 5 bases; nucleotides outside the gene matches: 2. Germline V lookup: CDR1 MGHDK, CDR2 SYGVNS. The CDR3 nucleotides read TGTGCCAGCACGGGACAGGGAAATGAAAAACTGTTTTTT. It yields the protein CASTGQGNEKLFF.

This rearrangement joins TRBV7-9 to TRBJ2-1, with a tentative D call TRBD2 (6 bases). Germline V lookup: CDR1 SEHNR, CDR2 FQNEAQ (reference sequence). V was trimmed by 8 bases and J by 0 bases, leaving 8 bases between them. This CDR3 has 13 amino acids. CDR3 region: CASGRSSYNEQFF. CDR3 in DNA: TGTGCCAGCGGGAGGTCCTCCTACAATGAGCAGTTCTTC.

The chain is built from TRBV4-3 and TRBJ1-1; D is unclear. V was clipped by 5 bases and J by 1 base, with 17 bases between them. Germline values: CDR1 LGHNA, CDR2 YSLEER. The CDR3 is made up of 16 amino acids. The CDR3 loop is CASSVSQLHSNTEAFF. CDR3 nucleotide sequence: TGCGCCAGCAGCGTAAGCCAATTACACTCGAACACTGAAGCTTTCTTT.

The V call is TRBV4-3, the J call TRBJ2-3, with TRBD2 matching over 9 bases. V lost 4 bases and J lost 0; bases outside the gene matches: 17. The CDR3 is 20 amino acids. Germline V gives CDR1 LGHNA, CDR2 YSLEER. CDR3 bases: TGCGCCAGCAGCCTGGACGGAGTAGCGGGGGTTCCGACTAGCACAGATACGCAGTATTTT. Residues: CASSLDGVAGVPTSTDTQYF.

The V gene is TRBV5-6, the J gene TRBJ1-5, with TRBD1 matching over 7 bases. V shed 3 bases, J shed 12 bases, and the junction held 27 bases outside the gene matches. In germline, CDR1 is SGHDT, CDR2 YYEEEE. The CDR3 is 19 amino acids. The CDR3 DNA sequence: TGTGCCAGCAGCTCTCACTCCACAGGGGTGGGGGTCGGAGGGAGGGTCCAGCATTTT. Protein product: CASSSHSTGVGVGGRVQHF. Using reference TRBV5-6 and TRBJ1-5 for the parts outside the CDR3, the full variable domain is DAGVTQSPTHLIKTRGQQVTLRCSPKSGHDTVSWYQQALGQGPQFIFQYYEEEERQRGNFPDRFSGHQFPNYSSELNVNALLLGDSALYLCASSSHSTGVGVGGRVQHFGDGTRLSIL.

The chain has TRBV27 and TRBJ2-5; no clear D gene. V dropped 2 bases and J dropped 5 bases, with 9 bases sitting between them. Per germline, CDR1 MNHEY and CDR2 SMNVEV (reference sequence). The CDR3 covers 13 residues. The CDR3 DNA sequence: TGTGCCAGCAGTTTACACTCGACGGAGACCCAGTACTTC. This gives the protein CASSLHSTETQYF.

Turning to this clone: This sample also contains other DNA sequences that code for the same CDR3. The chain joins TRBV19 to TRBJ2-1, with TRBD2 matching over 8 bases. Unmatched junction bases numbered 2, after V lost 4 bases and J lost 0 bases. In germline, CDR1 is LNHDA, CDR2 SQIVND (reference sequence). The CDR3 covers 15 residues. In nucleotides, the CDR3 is TGTGCCAGTAGTACAACTAGCGGCTCCTACAATGAGCAGTTCTTC. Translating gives CASSTTSGSYNEQFF.

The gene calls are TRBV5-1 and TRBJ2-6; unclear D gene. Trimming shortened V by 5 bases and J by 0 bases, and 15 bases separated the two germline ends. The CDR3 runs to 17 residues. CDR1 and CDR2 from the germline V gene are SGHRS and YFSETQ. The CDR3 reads CASSIITAYSGANVLTF. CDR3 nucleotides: TGCGCCAGCAGTATCATTACTGCATACTCTGGGGCCAACGTCCTGACTTTC. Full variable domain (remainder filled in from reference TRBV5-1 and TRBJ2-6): KAGVTQTPRYLIKTRGQQVTLSCSPISGHRSVSWYQQTPGQGLQFLFEYFSETQRNKGNFPGRFSGRQFSNSRSEMNVSTLELGDSALYLCASSIITAYSGANVLTFGAGSRLTVL.

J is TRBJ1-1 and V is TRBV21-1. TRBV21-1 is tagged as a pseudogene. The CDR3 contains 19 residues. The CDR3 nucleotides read TGTGCCAGCAGCAAAGGCGACCATAATCAACCTCCTTTTAACACTGAAGCTTTCTTT. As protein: CASSKGDHNQPPFNTEAFF.

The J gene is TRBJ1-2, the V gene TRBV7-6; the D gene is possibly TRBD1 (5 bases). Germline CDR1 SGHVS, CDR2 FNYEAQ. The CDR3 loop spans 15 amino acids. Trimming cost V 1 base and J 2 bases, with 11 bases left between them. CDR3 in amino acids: CASSLEDSPNYGYTF. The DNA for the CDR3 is TGTGCCAGCAGCTTAGAAGACAGCCCAAACTATGGCTACACCTTC.